This T cell receptor beta chain was captured by sequencing in a study of T cell repertoires in ileal Crohn's disease. Overall study results and limits: High-frequency clones were more common in sorted CD8 than CD4 cells.

As for this clone: Its target is unknown.

Using immunoSEQ multiplex PCR, the repertoire was profiled, and TCRdb retains in-frame clones only, with some absent. The data contain about 11,000 clones, around 74% of them singletons. Stated time point: neoterminal ileum biopsy at postoperative endoscopy, about 6 months after surgery. Adults with ileal or ileocolonic Crohn's disease and an indication for resection were eligible. With 2 bases clipped from V and 5 bases from J, the junction kept 1 base outside the gene matches. The CDR3 is 14 amino acids. Germline V gives CDR1 KGHSH, CDR2 LQKENI. Sequencing was carried out using ileal tissue. This sequence was found in an adult with Crohn's disease. J is TRBJ2-7 and V is TRBV18; TRBD1 matches 12 bases. The CDR3 DNA sequence: TGTGCCAGCTCACCAGGGACAGGGGGCGACGAGCAGTACTTC. It encodes CASSPGTGGDEQYF. Full variable domain (outside the CDR3, taken from reference TRBV18 and TRBJ2-7): NAGVMQNPRHLVRRRGQEARLRCSPMKGHSHVYWYRQLPEEGLKFMVYLQKENIIDESGMPKERFSAEFPKEGPSILRIQQVVRGDSAAYFCASSPGTGGDEQYFGPGTRLTVT.